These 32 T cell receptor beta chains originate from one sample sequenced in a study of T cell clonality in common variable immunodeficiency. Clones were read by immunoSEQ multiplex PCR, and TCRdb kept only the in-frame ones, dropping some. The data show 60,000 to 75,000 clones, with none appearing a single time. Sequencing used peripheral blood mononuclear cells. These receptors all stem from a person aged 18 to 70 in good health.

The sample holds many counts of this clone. The CDR3 bases that were read are TGCAGTGCGAACAGGGGAGGGGCCTACGAG. This gives the protein CSANRGGAYE. The CDR3 as a whole reads CSANRGGAYEQYF. This chain links TRBV20-1 with TRBJ2-7; D is tentatively TRBD1 or TRBD2 (7 bases each). The read stops 3 residues short of the end of the CDR3; the missing end is completed from the germline J gene. This CDR3 comprises 13 residues. Deletions cut 6 bases from V and 2 bases from J, with 14 bases between. Germline lookup yields CDR1 DFQATT and CDR2 SNEGSKA (reference sequence).

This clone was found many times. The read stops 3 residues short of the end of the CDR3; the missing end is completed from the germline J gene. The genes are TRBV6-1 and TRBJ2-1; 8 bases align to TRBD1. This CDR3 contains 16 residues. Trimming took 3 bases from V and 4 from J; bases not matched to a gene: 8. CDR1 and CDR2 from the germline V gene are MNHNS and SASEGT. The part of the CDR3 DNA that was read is TGTGCCAGCAGTGATATCCAGGGGGCTCCATACAATGAG. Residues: CASSDIQGAPYNE. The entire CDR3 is CASSDIQGAPYNEQFF.

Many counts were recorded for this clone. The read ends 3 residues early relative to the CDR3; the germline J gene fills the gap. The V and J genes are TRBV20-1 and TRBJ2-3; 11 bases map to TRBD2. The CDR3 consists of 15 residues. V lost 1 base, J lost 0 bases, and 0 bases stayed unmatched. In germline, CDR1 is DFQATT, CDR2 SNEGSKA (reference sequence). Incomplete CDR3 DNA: TGCAGTGCTAGAGGGACTAGCGGGAGCACAGATACG. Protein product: CSARGTSGSTDT. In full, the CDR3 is CSARGTSGSTDTQYF.

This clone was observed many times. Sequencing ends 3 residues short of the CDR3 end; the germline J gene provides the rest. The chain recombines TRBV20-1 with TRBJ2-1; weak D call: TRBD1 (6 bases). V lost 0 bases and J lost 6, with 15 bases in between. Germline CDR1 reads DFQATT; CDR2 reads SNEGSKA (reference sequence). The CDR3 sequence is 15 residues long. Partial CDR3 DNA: TGCAGTGCTAGAGATCGGCAGGGGAAAATCAATGAG. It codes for CSARDRQGKINE. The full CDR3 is CSARDRQGKINEQFF.

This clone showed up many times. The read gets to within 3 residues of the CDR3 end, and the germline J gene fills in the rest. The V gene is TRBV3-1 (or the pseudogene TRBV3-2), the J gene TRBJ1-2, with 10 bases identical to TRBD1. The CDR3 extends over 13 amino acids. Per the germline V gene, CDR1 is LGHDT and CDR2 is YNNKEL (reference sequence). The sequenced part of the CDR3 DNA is TGTGCCAGCAGCCCGCCGGGACAGGGGACC. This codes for CASSPPGQGT. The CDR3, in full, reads CASSPPGQGTYTF.

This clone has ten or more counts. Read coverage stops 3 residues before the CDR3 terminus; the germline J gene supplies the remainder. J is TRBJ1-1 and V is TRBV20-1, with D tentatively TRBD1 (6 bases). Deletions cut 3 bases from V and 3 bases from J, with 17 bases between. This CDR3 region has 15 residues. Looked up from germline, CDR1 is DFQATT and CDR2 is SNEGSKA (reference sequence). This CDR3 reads CSARVPDSYYTEAFF. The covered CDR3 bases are TGCAGTGCTAGGGTCCCGGACAGCTATTACACTGAA.

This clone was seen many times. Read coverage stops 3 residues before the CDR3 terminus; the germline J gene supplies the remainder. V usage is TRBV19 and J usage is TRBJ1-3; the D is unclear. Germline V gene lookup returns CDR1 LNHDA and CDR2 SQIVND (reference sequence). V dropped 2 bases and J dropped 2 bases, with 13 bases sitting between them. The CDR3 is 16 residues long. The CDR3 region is CASSISGGNPGNTIYF. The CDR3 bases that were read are TGTGCCAGTAGTATATCTGGCGGAAACCCTGGAAACACC. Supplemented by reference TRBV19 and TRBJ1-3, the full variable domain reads DGGITQSPKYLFRKEGQNVTLSCEQNLNHDAMYWYRQDPGQGLRLIYYSQIVNDFQKGDIAEGYSVSREKKESFPLTVTSAQKNPTAFYLCASSISGGNPGNTIYFGEGSWLTVV.

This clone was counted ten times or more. The sequenced part of the CDR3 DNA is TGTGCCAGTAGCCTGGGGACAGAATACACCGGGGAG. It yields the protein CASSLGTEYTGE. The full CDR3 protein reads CASSLGTEYTGELFF. The V gene is TRBV19, the J gene TRBJ2-2; 7 bases fit TRBD1. The CDR3 end is not reached by the read, which stops 3 residues before it; the germline J gene fills it in. Germline trimming cut 6 bases from V and 3 bases from J; bases unmatched to any gene: 7. CDR1 and CDR2 (germline): LNHDA, SQIVND (reference sequence). This CDR3 spans 15 amino acids.

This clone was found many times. Incomplete CDR3 DNA: TGTGCCAGCAGCTTAAGTTCGGCTATACTAGATACCGGGGAG. Translated, it gives CASSLSSAILDTGE. The full CDR3 is CASSLSSAILDTGELFF. V and J are TRBV7-3 and TRBJ2-2; possibly TRBD2 for D (5 bases). The read ends 3 residues early relative to the CDR3; the germline J gene fills the gap. Germline V CDR1 and CDR2: SGHTA, FQGTGA. Trimming shortened V by 1 base and J by 5 bases, and 17 bases separated the two germline ends. The CDR3 consists of 17 residues.

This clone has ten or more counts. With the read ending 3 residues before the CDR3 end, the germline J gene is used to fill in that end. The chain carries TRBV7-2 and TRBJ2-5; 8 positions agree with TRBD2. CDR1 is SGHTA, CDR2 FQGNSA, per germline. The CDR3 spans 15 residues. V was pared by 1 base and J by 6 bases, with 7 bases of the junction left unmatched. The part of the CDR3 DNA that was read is TGTGCCAGCAGCTTAGGAAGCGGGAGCTCGAAGACC. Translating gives CASSLGSGSSKT. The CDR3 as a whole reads CASSLGSGSSKTQYF.

CDR3 DNA, as far as it was read: TGTGCCAGTAGTATGGGACAGGGCCTCCGGGAGCCC. Its protein product is CASSMGQGLREP. The complete CDR3 reads CASSMGQGLREPQHF. The gene calls are TRBV19 and TRBJ1-5; 9 nucleotides match TRBD1. The CDR3 is cut off 3 residues early in the read; its end comes from the germline J gene. Germline assignment: CDR1 LNHDA and CDR2 SQIVND (reference sequence). This CDR3 has 15 residues. The V gene end was trimmed by 3 bases and the J gene end by 8 bases; junction bases not matched to a gene: 8.

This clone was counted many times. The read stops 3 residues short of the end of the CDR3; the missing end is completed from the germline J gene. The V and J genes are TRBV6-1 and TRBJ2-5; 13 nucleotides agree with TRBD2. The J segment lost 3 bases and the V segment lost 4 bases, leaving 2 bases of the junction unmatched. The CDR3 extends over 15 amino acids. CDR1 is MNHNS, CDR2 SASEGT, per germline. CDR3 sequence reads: CASSAGLAGKETQYF. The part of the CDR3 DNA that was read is TGTGCCAGCAGTGCGGGACTAGCGGGAAAAGAGACC.

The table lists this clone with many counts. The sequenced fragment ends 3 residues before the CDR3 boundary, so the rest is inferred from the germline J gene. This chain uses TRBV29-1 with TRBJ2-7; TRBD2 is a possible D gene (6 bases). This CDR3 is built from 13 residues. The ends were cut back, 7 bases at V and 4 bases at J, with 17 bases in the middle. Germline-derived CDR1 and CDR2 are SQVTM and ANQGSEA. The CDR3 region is CSAMTSLWYEQYF. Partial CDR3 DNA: TGCAGCGCTATGACTAGTCTGTGGTACGAG.

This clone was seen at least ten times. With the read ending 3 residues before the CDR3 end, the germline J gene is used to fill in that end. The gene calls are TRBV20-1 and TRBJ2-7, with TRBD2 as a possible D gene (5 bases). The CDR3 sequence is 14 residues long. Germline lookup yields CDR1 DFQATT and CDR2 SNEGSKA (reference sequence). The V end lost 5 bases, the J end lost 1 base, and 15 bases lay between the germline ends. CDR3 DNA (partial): TGCAGTGCTGAGGCAGCGACTAAATCCTACGAG. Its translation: CSAEAATKSYE. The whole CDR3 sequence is CSAEAATKSYEQYF.

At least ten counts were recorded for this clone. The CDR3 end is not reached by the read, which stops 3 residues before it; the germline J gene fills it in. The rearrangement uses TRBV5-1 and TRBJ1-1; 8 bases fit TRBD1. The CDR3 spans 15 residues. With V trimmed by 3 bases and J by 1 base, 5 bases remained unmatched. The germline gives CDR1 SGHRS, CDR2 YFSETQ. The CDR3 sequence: CASSWSGTGNTEAFF. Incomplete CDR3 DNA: TGCGCCAGCAGCTGGTCCGGGACAGGGAACACTGAA. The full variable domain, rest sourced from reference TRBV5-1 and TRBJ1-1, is KAGVTQTPRYLIKTRGQQVTLSCSPISGHRSVSWYQQTPGQGLQFLFEYFSETQRNKGNFPGRFSGRQFSNSRSEMNVSTLELGDSALYLCASSWSGTGNTEAFFGQGTRLTVV.

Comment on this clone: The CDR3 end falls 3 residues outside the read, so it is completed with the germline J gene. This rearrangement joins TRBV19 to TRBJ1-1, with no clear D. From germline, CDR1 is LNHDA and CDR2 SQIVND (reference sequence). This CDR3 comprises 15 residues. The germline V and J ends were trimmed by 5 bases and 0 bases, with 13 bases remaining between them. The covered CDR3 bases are TGTGCCAGTAGTCCGCCGGGTGTGATGAACACTGAA. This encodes CASSPPGVMNTE. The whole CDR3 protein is CASSPPGVMNTEAFF.

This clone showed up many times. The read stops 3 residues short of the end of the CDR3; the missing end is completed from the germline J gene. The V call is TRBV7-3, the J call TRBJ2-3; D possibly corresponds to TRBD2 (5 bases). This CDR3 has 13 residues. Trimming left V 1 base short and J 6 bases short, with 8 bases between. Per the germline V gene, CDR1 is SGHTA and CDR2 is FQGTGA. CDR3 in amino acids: CASSLIEGDTQYF. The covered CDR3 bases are TGTGCCAGCAGCTTAATTGAGGGCGATACG.

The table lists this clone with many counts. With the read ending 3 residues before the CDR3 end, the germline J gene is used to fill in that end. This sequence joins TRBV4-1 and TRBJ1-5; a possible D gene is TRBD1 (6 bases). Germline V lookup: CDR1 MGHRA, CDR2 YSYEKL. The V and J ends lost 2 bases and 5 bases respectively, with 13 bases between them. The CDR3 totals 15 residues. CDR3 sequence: CASSQRGRGYQPQHF. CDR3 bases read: TGCGCCAGCAGCCAACGGGGCAGGGGCTATCAGCCC.

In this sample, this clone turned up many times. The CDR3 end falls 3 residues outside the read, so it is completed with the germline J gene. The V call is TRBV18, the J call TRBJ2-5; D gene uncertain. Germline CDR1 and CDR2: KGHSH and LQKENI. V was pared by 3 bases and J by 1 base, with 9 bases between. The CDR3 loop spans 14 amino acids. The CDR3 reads CASSPAAAQETQYF. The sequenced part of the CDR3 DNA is TGTGCCAGCTCACCGGCGGCAGCCCAAGAGACC.

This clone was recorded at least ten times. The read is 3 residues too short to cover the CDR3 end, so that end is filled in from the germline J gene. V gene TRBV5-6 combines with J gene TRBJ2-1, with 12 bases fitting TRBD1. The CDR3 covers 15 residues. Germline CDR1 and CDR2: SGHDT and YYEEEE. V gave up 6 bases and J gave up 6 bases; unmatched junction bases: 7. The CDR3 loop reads CASNGGQGALNEQFF. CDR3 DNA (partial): TGTGCCAGCAACGGGGGACAGGGGGCACTCAATGAG.

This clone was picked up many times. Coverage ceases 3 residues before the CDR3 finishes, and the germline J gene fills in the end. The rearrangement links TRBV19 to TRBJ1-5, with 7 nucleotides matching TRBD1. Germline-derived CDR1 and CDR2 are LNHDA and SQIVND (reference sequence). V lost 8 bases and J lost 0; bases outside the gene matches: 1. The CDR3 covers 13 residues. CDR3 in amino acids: CASGDSSNQPQHF. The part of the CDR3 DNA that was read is TGTGCCAGTGGGGACAGTAGCAATCAGCCC.

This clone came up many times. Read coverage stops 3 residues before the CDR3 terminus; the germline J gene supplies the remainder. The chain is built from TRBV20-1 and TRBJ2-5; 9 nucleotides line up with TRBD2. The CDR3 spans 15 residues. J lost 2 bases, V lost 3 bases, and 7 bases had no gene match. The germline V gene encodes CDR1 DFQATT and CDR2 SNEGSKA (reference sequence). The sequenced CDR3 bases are TGCAGTGCTAGGGCCTCTAGCGGGGATCAAGAGACC. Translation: CSARASSGDQET. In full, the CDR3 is CSARASSGDQETQYF.

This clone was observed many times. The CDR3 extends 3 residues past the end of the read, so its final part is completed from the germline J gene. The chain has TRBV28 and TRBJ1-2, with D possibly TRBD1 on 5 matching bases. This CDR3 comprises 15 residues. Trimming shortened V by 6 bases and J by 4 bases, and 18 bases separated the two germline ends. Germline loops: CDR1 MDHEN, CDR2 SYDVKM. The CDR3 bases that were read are TGTGCCAGCAGCGCCCCCAGGGTGACCGGCTATGGC. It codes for CASSAPRVTGYG. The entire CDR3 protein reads CASSAPRVTGYGYTF.

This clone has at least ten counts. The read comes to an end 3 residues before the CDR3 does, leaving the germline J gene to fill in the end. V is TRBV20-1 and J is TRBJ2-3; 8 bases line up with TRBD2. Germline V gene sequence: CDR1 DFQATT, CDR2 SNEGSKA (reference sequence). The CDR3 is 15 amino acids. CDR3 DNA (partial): TGCAGTGCCCCGCCAGGCGGGGGGTACCAAGAGACG. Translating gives CSAPPGGGYQET. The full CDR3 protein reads CSAPPGGGYQETQYF.

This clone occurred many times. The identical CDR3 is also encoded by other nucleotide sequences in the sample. The CDR3 region is CASSRTSGSYEQYF. The sequenced CDR3 bases are TGTGCCAGTAGTAGGACTAGCGGGAGCTACGAG. The rearrangement joins TRBV19 to TRBJ2-7; 13 bases match TRBD2. The read ends 3 residues early relative to the CDR3; the germline J gene fills the gap. Germline V lookup: CDR1 LNHDA, CDR2 SQIVND (reference sequence). The CDR3 extends over 14 amino acids. V lost 4 bases and J lost 3; bases outside the gene matches: 0.

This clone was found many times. The CDR3 region is CSAMTGRVIDEQFF. CDR3 DNA, as far as it was read: TGCAGTGCCATGACAGGGAGGGTTATCGATGAG. The V gene is TRBV20-1, the J gene TRBJ2-1; D tentatively reads TRBD1 or TRBD2 (7 bases each). The read ends 3 residues before the CDR3 terminus; that terminus is restored from the germline J gene. In germline, CDR1 is DFQATT, CDR2 SNEGSKA (reference sequence). V was cut by 6 bases and J by 8 bases, with 20 bases left in between. The CDR3 spans 14 residues.

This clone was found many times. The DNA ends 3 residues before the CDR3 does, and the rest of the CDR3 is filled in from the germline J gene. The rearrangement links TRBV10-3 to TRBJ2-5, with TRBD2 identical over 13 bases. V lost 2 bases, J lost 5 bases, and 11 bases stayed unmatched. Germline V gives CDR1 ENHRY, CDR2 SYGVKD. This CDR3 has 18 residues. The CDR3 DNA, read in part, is TGTGCCATCAGTGAGCTGACTAGCGGGAGGCGACAGCGGGAGACC. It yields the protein CAISELTSGRRQRET. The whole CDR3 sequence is CAISELTSGRRQRETQYF.

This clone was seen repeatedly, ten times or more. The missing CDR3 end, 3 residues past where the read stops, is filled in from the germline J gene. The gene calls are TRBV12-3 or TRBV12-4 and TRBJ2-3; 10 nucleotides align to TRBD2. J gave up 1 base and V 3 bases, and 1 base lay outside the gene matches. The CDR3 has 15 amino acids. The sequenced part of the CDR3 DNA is TGTGCCAGCAGTTTTGGGACTAGCGGCACAGATACG. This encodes CASSFGTSGTDT. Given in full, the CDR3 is CASSFGTSGTDTQYF.

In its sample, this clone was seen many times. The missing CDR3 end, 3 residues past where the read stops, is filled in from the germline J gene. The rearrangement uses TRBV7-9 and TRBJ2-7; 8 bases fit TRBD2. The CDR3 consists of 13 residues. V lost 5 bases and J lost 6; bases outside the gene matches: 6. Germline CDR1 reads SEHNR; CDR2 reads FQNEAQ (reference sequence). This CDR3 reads CASSRRGGTEQYF. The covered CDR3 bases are TGTGCCAGCAGCCGCCGGGGGGGAACCGAG.

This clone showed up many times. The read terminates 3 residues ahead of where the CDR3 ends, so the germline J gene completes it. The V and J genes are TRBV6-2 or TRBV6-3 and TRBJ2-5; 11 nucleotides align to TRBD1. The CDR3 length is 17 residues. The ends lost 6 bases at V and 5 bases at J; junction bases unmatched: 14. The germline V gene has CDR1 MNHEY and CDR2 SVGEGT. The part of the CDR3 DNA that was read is TGTGCCAGCAGCCTACCCCGGACAGGGGGCGCCCAGGAGACC. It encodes CASSLPRTGGAQET. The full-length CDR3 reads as CASSLPRTGGAQETQYF.

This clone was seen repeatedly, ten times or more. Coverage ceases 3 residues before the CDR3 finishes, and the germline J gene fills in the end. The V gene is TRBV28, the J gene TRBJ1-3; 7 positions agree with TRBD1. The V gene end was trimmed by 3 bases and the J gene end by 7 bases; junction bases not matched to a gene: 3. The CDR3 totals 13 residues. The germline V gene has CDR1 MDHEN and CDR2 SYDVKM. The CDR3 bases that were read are TGTGCCAGCAGTTTGGGCAGGGGGAACACC. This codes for CASSLGRGNT. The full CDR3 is CASSLGRGNTIYF.

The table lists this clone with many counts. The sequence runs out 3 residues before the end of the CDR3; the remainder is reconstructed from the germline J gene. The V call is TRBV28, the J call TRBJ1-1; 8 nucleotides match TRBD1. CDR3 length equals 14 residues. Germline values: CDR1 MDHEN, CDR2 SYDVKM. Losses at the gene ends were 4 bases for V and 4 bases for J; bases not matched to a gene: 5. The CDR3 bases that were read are TGTGCCAGCAGTTCATTAACAGGGGGCACTGAA. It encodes CASSSLTGGTE. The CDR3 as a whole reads CASSSLTGGTEAFF.